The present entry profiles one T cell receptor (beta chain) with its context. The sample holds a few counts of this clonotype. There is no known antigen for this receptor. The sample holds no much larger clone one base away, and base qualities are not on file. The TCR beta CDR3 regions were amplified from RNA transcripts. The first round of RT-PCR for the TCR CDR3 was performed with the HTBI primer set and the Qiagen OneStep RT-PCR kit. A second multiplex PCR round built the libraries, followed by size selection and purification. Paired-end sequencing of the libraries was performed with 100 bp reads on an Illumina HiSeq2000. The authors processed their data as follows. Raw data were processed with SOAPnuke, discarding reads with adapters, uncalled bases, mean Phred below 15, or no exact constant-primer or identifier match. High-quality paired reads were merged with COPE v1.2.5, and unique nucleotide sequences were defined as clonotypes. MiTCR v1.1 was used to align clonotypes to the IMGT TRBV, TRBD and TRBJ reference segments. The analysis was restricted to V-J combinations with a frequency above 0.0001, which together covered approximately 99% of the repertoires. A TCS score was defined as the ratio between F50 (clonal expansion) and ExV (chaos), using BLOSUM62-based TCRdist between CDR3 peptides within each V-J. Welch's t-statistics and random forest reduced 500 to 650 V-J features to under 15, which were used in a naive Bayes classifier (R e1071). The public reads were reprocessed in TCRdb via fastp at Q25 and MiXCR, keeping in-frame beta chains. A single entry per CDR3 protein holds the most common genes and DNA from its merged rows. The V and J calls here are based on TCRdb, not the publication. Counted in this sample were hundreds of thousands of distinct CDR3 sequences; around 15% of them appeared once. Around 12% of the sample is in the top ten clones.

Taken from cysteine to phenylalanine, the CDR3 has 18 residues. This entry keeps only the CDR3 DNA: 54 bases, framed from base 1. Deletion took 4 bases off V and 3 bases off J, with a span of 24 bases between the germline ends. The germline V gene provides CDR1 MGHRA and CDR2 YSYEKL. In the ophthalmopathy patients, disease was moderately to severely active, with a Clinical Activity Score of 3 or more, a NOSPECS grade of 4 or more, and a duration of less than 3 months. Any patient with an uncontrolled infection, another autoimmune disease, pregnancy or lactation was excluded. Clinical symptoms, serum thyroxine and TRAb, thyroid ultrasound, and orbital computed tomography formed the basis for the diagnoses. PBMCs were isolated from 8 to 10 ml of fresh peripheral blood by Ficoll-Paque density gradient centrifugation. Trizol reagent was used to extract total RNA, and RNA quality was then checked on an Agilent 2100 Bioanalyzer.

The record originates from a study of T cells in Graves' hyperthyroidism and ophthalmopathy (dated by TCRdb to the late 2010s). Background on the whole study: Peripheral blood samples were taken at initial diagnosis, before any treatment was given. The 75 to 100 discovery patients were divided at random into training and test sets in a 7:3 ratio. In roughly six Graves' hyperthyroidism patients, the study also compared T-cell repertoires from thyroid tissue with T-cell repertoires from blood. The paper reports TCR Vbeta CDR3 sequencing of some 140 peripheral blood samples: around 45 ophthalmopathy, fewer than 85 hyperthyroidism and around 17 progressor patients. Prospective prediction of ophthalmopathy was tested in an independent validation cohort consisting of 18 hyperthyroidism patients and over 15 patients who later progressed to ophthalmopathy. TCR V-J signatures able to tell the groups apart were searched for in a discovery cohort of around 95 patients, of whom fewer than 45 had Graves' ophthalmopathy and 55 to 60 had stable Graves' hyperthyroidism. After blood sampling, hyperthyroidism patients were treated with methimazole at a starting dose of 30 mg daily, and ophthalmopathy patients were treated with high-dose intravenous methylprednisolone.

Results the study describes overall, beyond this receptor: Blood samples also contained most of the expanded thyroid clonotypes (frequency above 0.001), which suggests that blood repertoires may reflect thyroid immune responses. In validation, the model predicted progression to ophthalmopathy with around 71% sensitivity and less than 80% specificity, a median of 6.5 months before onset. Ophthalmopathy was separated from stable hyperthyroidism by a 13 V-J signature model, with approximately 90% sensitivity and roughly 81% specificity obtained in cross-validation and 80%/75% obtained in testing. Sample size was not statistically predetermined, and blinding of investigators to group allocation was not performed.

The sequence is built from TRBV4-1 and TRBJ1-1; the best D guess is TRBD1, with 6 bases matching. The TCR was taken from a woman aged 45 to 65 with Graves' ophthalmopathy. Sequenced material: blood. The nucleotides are TGCGCCAGCAGCCCCACGCAAACGCAGGGGTTAGGGGACACTGAAGCTTTCTTT. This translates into CASSPTQTQGLGDTEAFF.